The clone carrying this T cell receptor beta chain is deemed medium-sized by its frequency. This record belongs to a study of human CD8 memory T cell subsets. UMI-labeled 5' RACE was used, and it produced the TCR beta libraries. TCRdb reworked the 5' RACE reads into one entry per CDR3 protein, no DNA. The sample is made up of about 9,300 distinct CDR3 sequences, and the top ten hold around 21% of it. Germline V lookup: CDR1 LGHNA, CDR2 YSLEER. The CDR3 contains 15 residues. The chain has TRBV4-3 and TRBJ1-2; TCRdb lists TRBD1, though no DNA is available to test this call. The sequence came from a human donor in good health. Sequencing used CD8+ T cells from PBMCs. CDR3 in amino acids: CASSQEMGDREGYTF.